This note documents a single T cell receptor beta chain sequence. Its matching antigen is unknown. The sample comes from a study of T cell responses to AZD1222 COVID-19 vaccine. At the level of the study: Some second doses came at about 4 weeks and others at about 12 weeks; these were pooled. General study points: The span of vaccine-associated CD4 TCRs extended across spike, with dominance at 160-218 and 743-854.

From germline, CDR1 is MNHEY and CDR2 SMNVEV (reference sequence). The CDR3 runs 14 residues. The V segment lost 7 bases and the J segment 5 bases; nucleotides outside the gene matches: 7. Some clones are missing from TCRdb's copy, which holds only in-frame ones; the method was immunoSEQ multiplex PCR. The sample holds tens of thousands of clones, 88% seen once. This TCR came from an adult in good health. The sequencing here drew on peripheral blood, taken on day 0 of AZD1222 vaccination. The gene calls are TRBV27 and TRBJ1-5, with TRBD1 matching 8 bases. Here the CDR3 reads CASKIQGAYQPQHF. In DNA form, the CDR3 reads TGTGCCAGCAAAATTCAGGGGGCCTATCAGCCCCAGCATTTT.